Reported below is one T cell receptor (beta chain). The antigen is undetermined. The selected patients with pancreatic ductal adenocarcinoma had surgery but no neoadjuvant therapy. These data come from a study of T cells in pancreatic ductal adenocarcinoma. Germline V gives CDR1 SGHTS, CDR2 YDEGEE. Trimming at V came to 7 bases and at J to 3 bases, leaving 10 bases not matched to a gene. The CDR3 sequence is 15 residues long. Here immunoSEQ multiplex PCR was the method, and the copy in TCRdb shows in-frame clones only, minus some. The sample carries roughly 11,000 clones, 80% to 90% recorded once. Overall study results and limits: The resected cohort was biased toward the minority with early-stage disease. Tumor samples had fewer productive templates and 6.5 to 10-fold fewer unique clonotypes than blood. No significant tumor-blood clonality difference; means were about 0.11 and 0.072.

The TCR was taken from a human donor with pancreatic ductal adenocarcinoma. Sample: PBMCs. V and J are TRBV5-8 and TRBJ2-3, with 8 bases that match TRBD2. The CDR3 DNA reads as TGTGCCAGCCGGCGAGGCGGGGGGAGGACAGATACGCAGTATTTT. Translated: CASRRGGGRTDTQYF.